The 22 T cell receptor beta chains in this list originate from one sample, sequenced in a study of blood T cell repertoires in COVID-19. Some clones are missing from TCRdb's copy, which holds only in-frame ones; the method was immunoSEQ multiplex PCR. The data contain 200,000 to 300,000 clones, approximately 82% of them singletons. Material for sequencing was peripheral blood. These receptor sequences come from a man aged 35 to 55 who had recovered from COVID-19.

The chain carries TRBV3-1 (or the pseudogene TRBV3-2) and TRBJ2-1; 8 bases align to TRBD2. Germline loops: CDR1 LGHDT, CDR2 YNNKEL (reference sequence). The CDR3 contains 14 residues. V gave up 0 bases and J gave up 13 bases; unmatched junction bases: 8. CDR3 in amino acids: CASSQDQLAGQQFF. CDR3 in DNA: TGTGCCAGCAGCCAAGATCAGCTAGCGGGCCAACAGTTCTTC.

The rearrangement links TRBV19 to TRBJ1-5, with a weak D call TRBD1 (5 bases). Germline CDR1 LNHDA, CDR2 SQIVND (reference sequence). This CDR3 spans 14 amino acids. V lost 6 bases to trimming and J lost 1 base, with 10 bases between them. CDR3: CASRSGGSNQPQHF. The CDR3 DNA reads as TGTGCCAGTAGGAGCGGGGGGAGCAATCAGCCCCAGCATTTT.

The V call is TRBV12-3 or TRBV12-4, the J call TRBJ2-2; D gene uncertain. V was clipped by 3 bases and J by 5 bases, with 7 bases between them. This CDR3 comprises 13 residues. The CDR3 region is CASSFLGTGELFF. CDR3 sequence (DNA): TGTGCCAGCAGTTTCCTCGGGACCGGGGAGCTGTTTTTT.

The V call is TRBV7-2, the J call TRBJ1-3; tentatively, D is TRBD1 (5 bases). Trimming cost V 3 bases and J 0 bases, with 9 bases left between them. Germline V gene lookup returns CDR1 SGHTA and CDR2 FQGNSA. The CDR3 contains 15 residues. The CDR3 DNA follows: TGTGCCAGCAGCTTCGAGACAGTCTCTGGAAACACCATATATTTT. Its translation is CASSFETVSGNTIYF.

This chain uses TRBV30 with TRBJ2-5; perhaps TRBD2 as D (5 bases). This CDR3 spans 12 amino acids. CDR1 is GTSNPN, CDR2 SVGIG, per germline (reference sequence). Trimming shortened V by 3 bases and J by 7 bases, and 12 bases separated the two germline ends. The CDR3 loop reads CAWSDGRGTQYF. The CDR3 DNA reads TGTGCCTGGAGCGACGGCCGGGGGACCCAGTACTTC.

This rearrangement joins TRBV6-5 to TRBJ2-5; the match to TRBD1 covers 7 bases. The CDR3 has 13 residues. V was pared by 5 bases and J by 2 bases, with 2 bases of the junction left unmatched. The germline V gene has CDR1 MNHEY and CDR2 SVGAGI. The CDR3, as DNA: TGTGCCAGCAGTAAGGACAGGCAAGAGACCCAGTACTTC. This codes for CASSKDRQETQYF.

V is TRBV5-3 and J is TRBJ1-2; D not certain. TRBV5-3 is recorded as an ORF, its role being uncertain. With 2 bases removed from V and 6 bases from J, the gap between germline ends came to 17 bases. This CDR3 is 15 amino acids long. CDR3 sequence reads: CARSFGTPRRDGYTF. The CDR3 bases are TGTGCCAGAAGCTTTGGTACCCCCCGCCGGGATGGCTACACCTTC.

V is TRBV5-5 and J is TRBJ1-5; TRBD1 aligns across 8 bases. The CDR3 has 15 residues. Germline CDR1 is SGHKS and CDR2 is YYEKEE (reference sequence). Trimming took 1 base from V and 7 from J; bases not matched to a gene: 7. CDR3 protein: CASSLLEQGGQPQHF. The CDR3, as DNA: TGTGCCAGCAGCTTGTTAGAACAGGGGGGGCAGCCCCAGCATTTT.

The chain employs TRBV19 and TRBJ2-6; the match to TRBD1 covers 8 bases. Trimming cost V 9 bases and J 1 base; bases outside gene matches: 5. Per the germline V gene, CDR1 is LNHDA and CDR2 is SQIVND (reference sequence). CDR3 length: 15 amino acids. CDR3: CASRQGASGANVLTF. CDR3 sequence (DNA): TGTGCCAGCAGGCAGGGGGCGTCTGGGGCCAACGTCCTGACTTTC. The whole variable domain, filled in from reference TRBV19 and TRBJ2-6, reads DGGITQSPKYLFRKEGQNVTLSCEQNLNHDAMYWYRQDPGQGLRLIYYSQIVNDFQKGDIAEGYSVSREKKESFPLTVTSAQKNPTAFYLCASRQGASGANVLTFGAGSRLTVL.

V gene TRBV5-1 combines with J gene TRBJ2-3; D is uncertain. CDR1 and CDR2 (germline): SGHRS, YFSETQ. V shed 0 bases and J shed 2 bases, with 7 bases lying between them. The CDR3 covers 14 residues. The CDR3 reads CASSLAGTTDTQYF. CDR3 in DNA: TGCGCCAGCAGCTTGGCTGGCACCACAGATACGCAGTATTTT. Variable domain in full (rest from reference TRBV5-1 and TRBJ2-3): KAGVTQTPRYLIKTRGQQVTLSCSPISGHRSVSWYQQTPGQGLQFLFEYFSETQRNKGNFPGRFSGRQFSNSRSEMNVSTLELGDSALYLCASSLAGTTDTQYFGPGTRLTVL.

The chain employs TRBV19 and TRBJ2-1; TRBD2 matches at 11 bases. V gave up 6 bases and J gave up 10 bases; unmatched junction bases: 8. Germline-derived CDR1 and CDR2 are LNHDA and SQIVND (reference sequence). The CDR3 runs 14 residues. The CDR3 nucleotides are TGTGCCAGTAGGAATCGTTTAGCGGGGGGGGAGCAGTTCTTC. This encodes CASRNRLAGGEQFF.

The chain recombines TRBV6-4 with TRBJ2-3; 7 bases agree with TRBD2. This CDR3 has 14 amino acids. From germline, CDR1 is MRHNA and CDR2 SNTAGT. The V gene end was trimmed by 6 bases and the J gene end by 5 bases; junction bases not matched to a gene: 8. CDR3 coding DNA: TGTGCCAGCAGCGCGAACCGGGGGGTAGATACGCAGTATTTT. Translation: CASSANRGVDTQYF.

The chain combines TRBV27 with TRBJ2-3, with a tentative D call TRBD2 (6 bases). This CDR3 comprises 16 residues. In germline, CDR1 is MNHEY, CDR2 SMNVEV (reference sequence). V lost 6 bases to trimming and J lost 5 bases, with 21 bases between them. The CDR3 here is CASRDRLARRVDTQYF. The CDR3 DNA reads as TGTGCCAGCAGGGACCGCCTAGCTCGGAGGGTAGATACGCAGTATTTT.

V is TRBV5-8 and J is TRBJ1-2; 7 bases line up with TRBD1. V was clipped by 0 bases and J by 4 bases; unmatched bases: 3. From germline, CDR1 is SGHTS and CDR2 YDEGEE. This CDR3 spans 14 amino acids. This CDR3 reads CASSLEGTVYGYTF. The CDR3 DNA follows: TGTGCCAGCAGCTTGGAAGGGACAGTCTATGGCTACACCTTC.

With regard to this clone: This CDR3 is also generated by other DNA sequences in the sample. V gene TRBV6-5 combines with J gene TRBJ2-7, with 7 positions matching TRBD1. The J segment lost 5 bases and the V segment lost 6 bases, leaving 4 bases of the junction unmatched. CDR1 is MNHEY and CDR2 is SVGAGI in the germline V gene. The CDR3 has 12 amino acids. This CDR3 is CASSRTGDEQYF. CDR3 nucleotide sequence: TGTGCCAGCAGCAGGACAGGCGACGAGCAGTACTTC.

V and J are TRBV18 and TRBJ1-1, with 8 positions matching TRBD1. Looked up from germline, CDR1 is KGHSH and CDR2 is LQKENI. J was trimmed by 5 bases and V by 3 bases; bases with no gene match: 8. This CDR3 comprises 15 residues. The CDR3 reads CASSPDRTGRTEAFF. The CDR3 nucleotides are TGTGCCAGCTCACCCGACAGGACAGGGCGGACTGAAGCTTTCTTT. The variable domain in full, completed from reference TRBV18 and TRBJ1-1, reads NAGVMQNPRHLVRRRGQEARLRCSPMKGHSHVYWYRQLPEEGLKFMVYLQKENIIDESGMPKERFSAEFPKEGPSILRIQQVVRGDSAAYFCASSPDRTGRTEAFFGQGTRLTVV.

This clone has just one count. The chain is built from TRBV3-1 (or the pseudogene TRBV3-2) and TRBJ2-5, with 12 bases identical to TRBD2. Germline values: CDR1 LGHDT, CDR2 YNNKEL (reference sequence). CDR3 size: 18 residues. V was clipped by 0 bases and J by 5 bases; unmatched bases: 10. Here the CDR3 DNA reads TGTGCCAGCAGCCAAGAGGGGTCTAGCGGGAGGGTCGGGGAGACCCAGTACTTC. Protein product: CASSQEGSSGRVGETQYF.

The chain recombines TRBV10-2 with TRBJ1-2, with a tentative D call TRBD1 (5 bases). The CDR3 totals 16 residues. Germline-derived CDR1 and CDR2 are WSHSY and SAAADI. The V end lost 6 bases, the J end lost 1 base, and 18 bases lay between the germline ends. The CDR3 region is CASRDVSGRVNYGYTF. In nucleotides, the CDR3 is TGCGCCAGCAGAGACGTATCAGGGAGGGTTAACTATGGCTACACCTTC.

The chain joins TRBV7-9 to TRBJ2-7, with a possible D match to TRBD1 (6 bases). Between the trimmed V and J ends, which lost 10 bases and 2 bases, there was a span of 12 bases. This CDR3 spans 12 amino acids. Germline CDR1 reads SEHNR; CDR2 reads FQNEAQ (reference sequence). The CDR3 loop reads CATEGVAYEQYF. Written as DNA, the CDR3 is TGTGCCACCGAGGGGGTTGCCTACGAGCAGTACTTC.

V and J are TRBV6-6 and TRBJ1-1; TRBD1 agrees at 8 bases. The J segment lost 4 bases and the V segment lost 5 bases, leaving 6 bases of the junction unmatched. The CDR3 is 14 amino acids. CDR1 is MNHNY and CDR2 is SVGAGI in the germline V gene (reference sequence). In DNA, the CDR3 is TGTGCCAGCAGTATAGACAGGGGTAGCACTGAAGCTTTCTTT. It encodes CASSIDRGSTEAFF.

V usage is TRBV5-6 and J usage is TRBJ1-1; TRBD1 might be the D (5 bases). Trimming removed 5 bases from V and 12 bases from J, with 20 bases in between. CDR1 is SGHDT and CDR2 is YYEEEE in the germline V gene. The CDR3 length is 13 residues. The CDR3 loop is CASRYRGGWRPFF. Here the CDR3 DNA reads TGTGCCAGCAGATACCGCGGGGGTTGGAGGCCTTTCTTT.

The rearrangement links TRBV29-1 to TRBJ1-1; TRBD1 might be the D (6 bases). The CDR3 length is 13 residues. Trimming removed 7 bases from V and 0 bases from J, with 12 bases in between. In germline, CDR1 is SQVTM, CDR2 ANQGSEA. The CDR3 here is CSAEGVLNTEAFF. The CDR3 DNA reads TGCAGCGCAGAGGGGGTTCTGAACACTGAAGCTTTCTTT.